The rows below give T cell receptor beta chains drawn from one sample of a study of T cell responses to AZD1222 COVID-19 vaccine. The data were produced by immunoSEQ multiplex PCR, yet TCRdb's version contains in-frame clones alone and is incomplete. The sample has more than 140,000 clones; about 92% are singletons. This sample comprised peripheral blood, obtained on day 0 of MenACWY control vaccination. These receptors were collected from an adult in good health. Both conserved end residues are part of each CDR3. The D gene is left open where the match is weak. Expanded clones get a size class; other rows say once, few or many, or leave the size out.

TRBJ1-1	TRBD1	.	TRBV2	CASRTGTGLGTEAFF	TGTGCCAGCAGAACCGGGACAGGGTTGGGTACTGAAGCTTTCTTT
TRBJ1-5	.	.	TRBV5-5	CASSLGQMAQPQHF	TGTGCCAGCAGCTTGGGACAGATGGCTCAGCCCCAGCATTTT
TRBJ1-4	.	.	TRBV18	CASSPGTEKLFF	TGTGCCAGCTCACCAGGGACCGAAAAACTGTTTTTT
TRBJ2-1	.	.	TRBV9	CASSRGRRESEQFF	TGTGCCAGCAGTCGAGGTAGGCGGGAAAGCGAGCAGTTCTTC
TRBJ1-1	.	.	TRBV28	CASSPGLVNTEAFF	TGTGCCAGCAGCCCTGGTTTGGTGAACACTGAAGCTTTCTTT
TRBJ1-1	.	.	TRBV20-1	CSAREPDRAFF	TGCAGTGCTAGAGAACCCGACCGAGCTTTCTTT
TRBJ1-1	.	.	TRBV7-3	CASSSQVDSEAFF	TGTGCCAGCAGCTCGCAAGTCGACAGTGAAGCTTTCTTT
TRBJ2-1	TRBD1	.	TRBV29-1	CSTSGTGMNEQFF	TGCAGCACCTCCGGGACAGGGATGAATGAGCAGTTCTTC
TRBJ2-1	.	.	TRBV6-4	CASSAGAGTYNEQFF	TGTGCCAGCAGCGCGGGGGCGGGAACATACAATGAGCAGTTCTTC
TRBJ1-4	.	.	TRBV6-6	CASSFSQANEKLFF	TGTGCCAGCAGTTTTAGTCAGGCTAATGAAAAACTGTTTTTT
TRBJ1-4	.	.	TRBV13	CASSSQGKRDEKLFF	TGTGCCAGCAGCTCCCAAGGCAAAAGGGATGAAAAACTGTTTTTT
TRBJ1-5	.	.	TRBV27	CASSLIGFRESQPQHF	TGTGCCAGCAGTTTAATAGGGTTTAGGGAAAGTCAGCCCCAGCATTTT
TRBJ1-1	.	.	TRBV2	CASSELGQGDTEAFF	TGTGCCAGCAGTGAACTGGGACAAGGAGACACTGAAGCTTTCTTT
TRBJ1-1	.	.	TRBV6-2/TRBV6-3	CASSYATKAFF	TGTGCCAGCAGTTATGCGACCAAAGCTTTCTTT
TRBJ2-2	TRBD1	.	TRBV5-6	CASSFIQGAHTGELFF	TGTGCCAGCAGCTTTATACAGGGGGCGCATACCGGGGAGCTGTTTTTT
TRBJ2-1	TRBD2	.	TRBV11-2	CASSLGGLAGDNEQFF	TGTGCCAGCAGCTTAGGCGGTCTAGCGGGGGACAATGAGCAGTTCTTC
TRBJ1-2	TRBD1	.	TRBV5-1	CASSFTGADGYTF	TGCGCCAGCAGCTTCACAGGGGCGGATGGCTACACCTTC
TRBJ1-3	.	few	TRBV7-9	CASSRGGRNGNSGNTIYF	TGTGCCAGCAGCCGAGGGGGAAGGAACGGCAACTCTGGAAACACCATATATTTT
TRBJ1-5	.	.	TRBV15	CATSRDFRQGGFFQPQHF	TGTGCCACCAGCAGAGACTTTCGGCAAGGGGGGTTCTTCCAGCCCCAGCATTTT
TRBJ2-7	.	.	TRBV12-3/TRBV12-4	CASSGRDYEQYF	TGTGCCAGCTCGGGACGGGACTACGAGCAGTACTTC
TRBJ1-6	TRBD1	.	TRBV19	CASSIRDRQSPLHF	TGTGCCAGTAGTATCCGGGACAGGCAATCACCCCTCCACTTT
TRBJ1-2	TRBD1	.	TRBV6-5	CASNRGLGENYGYTF	TGTGCCAGCAACAGGGGGCTGGGTGAGAACTATGGCTACACCTTC
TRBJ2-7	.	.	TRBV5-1	CASSLAGSSSNEQYF	TGCGCCAGCAGCTTGGCTGGGAGCAGTAGCAACGAGCAGTACTTC
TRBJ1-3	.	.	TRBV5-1	CASSFGQIGAGNTIYF	TGCGCCAGCAGCTTCGGACAGATTGGAGCTGGAAACACCATATATTTT
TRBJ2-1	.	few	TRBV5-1	CASSPVPSYNEQFF	TGCGCCAGCAGCCCCGTCCCCTCCTACAATGAGCAGTTCTTC
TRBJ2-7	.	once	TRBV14	CASSQVGGLYEQYF	TGTGCCAGCAGCCAAGTTGGCGGTTTGTACGAGCAGTACTTC
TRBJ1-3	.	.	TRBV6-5	CASSSTSGLDTIYF	TGTGCCAGCAGTTCGACCTCGGGGTTGGACACCATATATTTT
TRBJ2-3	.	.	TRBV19	CASSISPSGDTQYF	TGTGCCAGTAGTATTTCCCCCTCTGGGGATACGCAGTATTTT
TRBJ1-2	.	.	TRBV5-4	CASRESPLANYGYTF	TGTGCCAGCCGAGAGTCCCCTTTAGCTAACTATGGCTACACCTTC
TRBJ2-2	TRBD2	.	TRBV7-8	CASSFIVAGGDTGELFF	TGTGCCAGCAGCTTCATCGTAGCGGGGGGGGACACCGGGGAGCTGTTTTTT
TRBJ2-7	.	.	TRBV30	CAWRQQYEQYF	TGTGCCTGGAGACAACAGTACGAGCAGTACTTC
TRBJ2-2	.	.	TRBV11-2	CASSLNTPYTGELFF	TGTGCCAGCAGCTTAAACACCCCATACACCGGGGAGCTGTTTTTT
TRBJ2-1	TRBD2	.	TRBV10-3	CAISMGGSGASYNEQFF	TGTGCCATCAGTATGGGTGGTAGCGGGGCCTCCTACAATGAGCAGTTCTTC
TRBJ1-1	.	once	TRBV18	CASSPKASPSGTEAFF	TGTGCCAGCTCGCCTAAGGCCAGCCCGAGCGGCACTGAAGCTTTCTTT
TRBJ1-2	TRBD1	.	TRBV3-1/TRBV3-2	CASSQGAGGYGYTF	TGTGCCAGCAGCCAGGGGGCAGGGGGCTATGGCTACACCTTC
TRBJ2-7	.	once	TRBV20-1	CSASRLAEKSEQYF	TGCAGTGCTAGTCGGCTAGCAGAAAAGTCGGAGCAGTACTTC
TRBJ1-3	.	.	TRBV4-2	CASSQDRGSSGNTIYF	TGTGCCAGCAGCCAAGATAGGGGGAGCTCTGGAAACACCATATATTTT
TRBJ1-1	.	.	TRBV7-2	CASSLKTGSNTEAFF	TGTGCCAGCAGCTTAAAAACAGGATCGAACACTGAAGCTTTCTTT
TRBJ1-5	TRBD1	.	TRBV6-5	CASSYGTGRNQPQHF	TGTGCCAGCAGTTACGGGACAGGGAGGAATCAGCCCCAGCATTTT
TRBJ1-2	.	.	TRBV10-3	CAISELGGYYGYTF	TGTGCCATCAGTGAGCTAGGCGGATACTATGGCTACACCTTC
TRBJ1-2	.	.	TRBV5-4	CASSLGRQTNYGYTF	TGTGCCAGCAGCTTGGGCCGACAGACCAACTATGGCTACACCTTC
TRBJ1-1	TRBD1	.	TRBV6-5	CASRKTGRNTEAFF	TGTGCCAGCAGAAAGACAGGGAGGAACACTGAAGCTTTCTTT
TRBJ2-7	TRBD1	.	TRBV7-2	CASRLTGSGEQYF	TGTGCCAGCAGATTGACAGGGTCAGGCGAGCAGTACTTC
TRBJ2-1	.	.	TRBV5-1	CASSLVPLPPPYNEQFF	TGCGCCAGCAGCTTGGTCCCCTTACCGCCCCCTTACAATGAGCAGTTCTTC
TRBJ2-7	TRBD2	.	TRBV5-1	CASRDLSGSGYEQYF	TGCGCCAGCAGGGATCTCAGCGGGAGCGGGTACGAGCAGTACTTC
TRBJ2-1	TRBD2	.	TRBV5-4	CASSLPGLAGDPKRNEQFF	TGTGCCAGCAGCTTACCGGGACTAGCGGGAGATCCCAAGAGGAATGAGCAGTTCTTC
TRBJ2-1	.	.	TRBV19	CASSIIVEPYNEQFF	TGTGCCAGTAGTATAATTGTCGAACCATACAATGAGCAGTTCTTC
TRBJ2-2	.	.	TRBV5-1	CASSLPTGFTGELFF	TGCGCCAGCAGTCTGCCCACAGGTTTCACCGGGGAGCTGTTTTTT
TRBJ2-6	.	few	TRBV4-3	CASSQEDSHSGANVLTF	TGCGCCAGCAGCCAAGAAGACAGTCACTCTGGGGCCAACGTCCTGACTTTC
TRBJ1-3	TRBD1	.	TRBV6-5	CASSYSTGVGNTIYF	TGTGCCAGCAGTTACTCGACAGGGGTTGGAAACACCATATATTTT
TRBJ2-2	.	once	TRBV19	CASSIGPPNTGELFF	TGTGCCAGTAGTATCGGACCCCCTAACACCGGGGAGCTGTTTTTT
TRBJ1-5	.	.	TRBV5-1	CASSLGGNLHQPQHF	TGCGCCAGCAGCTTGGGAGGGAACCTCCATCAGCCCCAGCATTTT
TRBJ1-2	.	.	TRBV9	CASSGTEGANYGYTF	TGTGCCAGCAGCGGAACGGAGGGAGCTAACTATGGCTACACCTTC
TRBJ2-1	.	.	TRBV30	CAWSDYNEQFF	TGTGCCTGGAGTGATTACAATGAGCAGTTCTTC